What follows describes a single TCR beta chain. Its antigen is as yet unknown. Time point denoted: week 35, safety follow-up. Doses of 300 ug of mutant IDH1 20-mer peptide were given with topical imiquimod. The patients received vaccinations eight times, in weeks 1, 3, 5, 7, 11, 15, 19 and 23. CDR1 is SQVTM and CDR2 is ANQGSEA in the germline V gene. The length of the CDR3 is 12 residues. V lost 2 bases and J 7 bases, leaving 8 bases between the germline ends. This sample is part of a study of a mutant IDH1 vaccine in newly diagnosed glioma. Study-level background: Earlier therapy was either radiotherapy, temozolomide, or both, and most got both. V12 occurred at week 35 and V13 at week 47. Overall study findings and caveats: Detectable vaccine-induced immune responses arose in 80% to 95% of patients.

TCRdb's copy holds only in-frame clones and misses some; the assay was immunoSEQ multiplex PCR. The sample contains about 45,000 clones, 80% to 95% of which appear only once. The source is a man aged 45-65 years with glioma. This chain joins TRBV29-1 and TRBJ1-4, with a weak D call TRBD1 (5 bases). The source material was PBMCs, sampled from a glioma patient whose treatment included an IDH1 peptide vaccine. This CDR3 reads CSVEQGTEKLFF. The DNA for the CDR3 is TGCAGCGTTGAACAGGGTACTGAAAAACTGTTTTTT. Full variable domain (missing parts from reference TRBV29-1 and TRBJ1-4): SAVISQKPSRDICQRGTSLTIQCQVDSQVTMMFWYRQQPGQSLTLIATANQGSEATYESGFVIDKFPISRPNLTFSTLTVSNMSPEDSSIYLCSVEQGTEKLFFGSGTQLSVL.